This TCR beta chain was recovered during a study of cytomegalovirus exposure and HLA in healthy donors. In the PCR, 60 Vbeta and 13 Jbeta primers were used. Some clones are missing from TCRdb's copy, which holds only in-frame ones; the method was immunoSEQ multiplex PCR. The sample lists about 210,000 clones; around 79% were seen once. V shed 4 bases, J shed 6 bases, and the junction held 2 bases outside the gene matches. Germline CDR1 SGDLS, CDR2 YYNGEE. This CDR3 has 12 residues. The chain carries TRBV9 and TRBJ1-2; TRBD1 agrees at 8 bases. The sample was PBMCs. The TCR comes from a male donor in good health and CMV-seropositive. CDR3 protein: CASSQGADGYTF. The DNA for the CDR3 is TGTGCCAGCAGCCAGGGGGCGGATGGCTACACCTTC.